This T cell receptor beta chain was retrieved from a study of OX40 agonist ivuxolimab in advanced cancers. The assay was immunoSEQ multiplex PCR, and TCRdb's table has in-frame clones only and misses some. The sample has roughly 70,000 clones, approximately 88% seen once; the top ten hold under 3.5%. Study results and limitations: With doses of 0.1 to 3.0 mg/kg, CD4+ and CD8+ blood T cells had undergone clonal expansion by week 6. In general, CD8+ T cells held more expanded clones than CD4+ did, on average.

As regards this clone: The antigen remains unidentified. The same CDR3 is also encoded by other DNA sequences in this sample.

CDR3 size: 13 residues. V was clipped by 6 bases and J by 2 bases, with 10 bases between them. Germline V gene sequence: CDR1 MDHEN, CDR2 SYDVKM. Sequencing was performed on CD4+ or CD8+ T cells sorted from blood, taken in a trial of the OX40 agonist ivuxolimab. The rearrangement uses TRBV28 and TRBJ2-5, with D possibly being TRBD1 (5 bases). The receptor was derived from an adult with an advanced solid tumor such as melanoma, head and neck, liver or kidney cancer. The CDR3 bases are TGTGCCAGCAGCCGAGACAGACAAGAGACCCAGTACTTC. Amino acid sequence: CASSRDRQETQYF.